One sample yielded the 17 T cell receptor beta chains listed below, sequenced in a study of PD-L1 blockade in urothelial cancer. Time point here: pretreatment peripheral blood. Generated by immunoSEQ multiplex PCR, the TCRdb table keeps only in-frame clones and is missing some. The table has roughly 91,000 clones, about 85% seen once. The sequencing used PBMCs, collected around atezolizumab (anti-PD-L1) treatment. These receptors all come from a man between 60 and 70 years old with urothelial cancer.

The gene calls are TRBV4-1 and TRBJ2-7; D uncertain. Germline values: CDR1 MGHRA, CDR2 YSYEKL. CDR3 length: 15 residues. The V end was cut by 1 base, the J end by 1 base, with 11 bases between. CDR3 region: CASSQGHQSSYEQYF. The CDR3 DNA sequence: TGCGCCAGCAGCCAAGGACATCAATCTTCCTACGAGCAGTACTTC.

The CDR3: CASSLWTSGGRHNEQFF. CDR3 in DNA: TGTGCCAGCAGCTTGTGGACTAGCGGGGGGAGACACAATGAGCAGTTCTTC. The chain is built from TRBV7-2 and TRBJ2-1; 14 nucleotides agree with TRBD2. This CDR3 comprises 17 residues. After removal of 3 bases from V and 5 bases from J, the junction contained 6 bases not matched to a gene. CDR1 and CDR2 from the germline V gene are SGHTA and FQGNSA.

V is TRBV7-3 and J is TRBJ2-1; no clear D gene. Germline V gives CDR1 SGHTA, CDR2 FQGTGA. V was shortened by 5 bases and J by 7 bases, with 9 bases between the two germline ends. The CDR3 contains 12 residues. Written as DNA, the CDR3 is TGTGCCAGCAGCCTCAATCAGAATGAGCAGTTCTTC. Protein: CASSLNQNEQFF.

The chain links TRBV19 to TRBJ2-7; 14 bases map to TRBD2. Germline V gene sequence: CDR1 LNHDA, CDR2 SQIVND (reference sequence). This CDR3 spans 15 amino acids. After removal of 4 bases from V and 5 bases from J, the junction contained 4 bases not matched to a gene. CDR3 DNA sequence: TGTGCCAGTAGTAACGGACTAGCGGGGGGCAACGAGCAGTACTTC. Its translation is CASSNGLAGGNEQYF.

The genes are TRBV7-3 and TRBJ2-1; 12 bases are a match to TRBD2. Germline CDR1 SGHTA, CDR2 FQGTGA. This CDR3 is built from 16 residues. V lost 1 base to trimming and J lost 6 bases; unmatched junction nucleotides: 4. CDR3 sequence: CASSLMTSGGANEQFF. The CDR3 DNA sequence: TGTGCCAGCAGCTTAATGACTAGCGGGGGTGCCAATGAGCAGTTCTTC.

The chain links TRBV5-6 to TRBJ2-7; the match to TRBD1 covers 7 bases. Unmatched junction bases numbered 10, after V lost 4 bases and J lost 6 bases. The CDR3 covers 14 residues. Germline CDR1 SGHDT, CDR2 YYEEEE. CDR3 in DNA: TGTGCCAGCAGCAGGGGACAGATCGTTCGCGAGCAGTACTTC. It translates to CASSRGQIVREQYF.

The V and J genes are TRBV18 and TRBJ2-7, with unresolved D. V was cut by 4 bases and J by 6 bases, with 25 bases left in between. Germline CDR1 and CDR2: KGHSH and LQKENI. This CDR3 is built from 17 residues. CDR3 sequence reads: CASSLRGSELLQSEQYF. The CDR3 DNA reads as TGTGCCAGCTCACTCCGAGGTTCGGAACTACTCCAGTCCGAGCAGTACTTC. The variable domain in full, with the rest retrieved from reference TRBV18 and TRBJ2-7, is NAGVMQNPRHLVRRRGQEARLRCSPMKGHSHVYWYRQLPEEGLKFMVYLQKENIIDESGMPKERFSAEFPKEGPSILRIQQVVRGDSAAYFCASSLRGSELLQSEQYFGPGTRLTVT.

The V gene is TRBV27, the J gene TRBJ2-7; unclear D gene. CDR1 is MNHEY and CDR2 is SMNVEV in the germline V gene (reference sequence). CDR3 length: 14 residues. V lost 0 bases to trimming and J lost 5 bases, with 11 bases between them. The CDR3, as DNA: TGTGCCAGCAGTTTATCGATCGCACTCAACGAGCAGTACTTC. Its translation is CASSLSIALNEQYF.

The chain is built from TRBV7-6 and TRBJ2-3, with TRBD2 matching 8 bases. The CDR3 is 16 residues long. Germline values: CDR1 SGHVS, CDR2 FNYEAQ. J gave up 5 bases and V 5 bases, and 12 bases lay outside the gene matches. CDR3 sequence: CASSHRRGAGEDTQYF. Written as DNA, the CDR3 is TGTGCCAGCAGCCATCGCCGAGGAGCGGGAGAAGATACGCAGTATTTT.

This clone was observed a handful of times. The genes are TRBV2 and TRBJ1-5; D uncertain. Germline lookup yields CDR1 SNHLY and CDR2 FYNNEI. Trimming pared 5 bases from V and 5 bases from J, leaving 13 bases between. The CDR3 contains 14 residues. CDR3 in DNA: TGTGCCAGCAGTCGGGAGGCGGATTATCAGCCCCAGCATTTT. This sequence encodes CASSREADYQPQHF.

The gene calls are TRBV9 and TRBJ1-1; a possible D gene is TRBD1 (5 bases). V lost 0 bases, J lost 3 bases, and 6 bases lay in between. The V gene's germline CDR1 is SGDLS and CDR2 YYNGEE. This CDR3 is built from 13 residues. The CDR3 reads CASSVDRHTEAFF. For the CDR3, the DNA is TGTGCCAGCAGCGTAGACAGGCACACTGAAGCTTTCTTT. The whole variable domain, filled in from reference TRBV9 and TRBJ1-1, reads DSGVTQTPKHLITATGQRVTLRCSPRSGDLSVYWYQQSLDQGLQFLIQYYNGEERAKGNILERFSAQQFPDLHSELNLSSLELGDSALYFCASSVDRHTEAFFGQGTRLTVV.

The CDR3 here is CASSLARALEPQHF. CDR3 nucleotides: TGTGCCAGCAGCTTAGCCCGCGCCCTTGAGCCCCAGCATTTT. The chain links TRBV13 to TRBJ1-5, with D hard to call. V lost 1 base to trimming and J lost 8 bases, with 12 bases between them. CDR1 PRHDT and CDR2 FYEKMQ come from the germline V gene (reference sequence). CDR3 size: 14 residues.

This clone came up once. The chain uses TRBV5-1 and TRBJ2-1; TRBD2 aligns across 13 bases. Germline V gives CDR1 SGHRS, CDR2 YFSETQ. The CDR3 has 14 residues. V shed 6 bases and J 10 bases; nucleotides not matched to a gene: 7. The CDR3 region is CASTTGLAGYEQFF. As DNA, the CDR3 is TGCGCCAGCACCACGGGACTAGCGGGGTACGAGCAGTTCTTC.

This chain uses TRBV7-9 with TRBJ2-7, with TRBD1 matching 8 bases. V shed 1 base, J shed 0 bases, and the junction held 5 bases outside the gene matches. The CDR3 is 16 residues long. CDR1 and CDR2 (germline): SEHNR, FQNEAQ (reference sequence). CDR3 in DNA: TGTGCCAGCAGCTTAGACCGGACAGGGCACTCCTACGAGCAGTACTTC. This sequence encodes CASSLDRTGHSYEQYF.

This clone was counted between two and nine times. The chain combines TRBV18 with TRBJ1-1; 7 nucleotides line up with TRBD1. V lost 3 bases, J lost 1 base, and 5 bases stayed unmatched. This CDR3 comprises 15 residues. Germline values: CDR1 KGHSH, CDR2 LQKENI. The CDR3 loop is CASSPTGDPNTEAFF. The CDR3 region has the DNA TGTGCCAGCTCACCCACAGGGGACCCGAACACTGAAGCTTTCTTT.

This clone was seen a handful of times. The chain uses TRBV11-2 and TRBJ1-3; D is ambiguous. V lost 4 bases, J lost 7 bases, and 5 bases lay in between. Germline values: CDR1 SGHAT, CDR2 FQNNGV. CDR3 length: 11 residues. Here the CDR3 DNA reads TGTGCCAGCAGCTCTATTAACACCATATATTTT. Translated, it gives CASSSINTIYF.

The chain couples TRBV19 to TRBJ1-4, with D hard to call. Trimming stripped 3 bases from V and 7 bases from J, with 6 bases between. This CDR3 comprises 12 residues. Germline V lookup: CDR1 LNHDA, CDR2 SQIVND (reference sequence). In DNA form, the CDR3 reads TGTGCCAGTAGTATGGTGCGTGAAAAACTGTTTTTT. It encodes CASSMVREKLFF.